The 4 T cell receptor beta chains reported below all come from one sample, sequenced in a study of blood T cell repertoires in COVID-19. Measured with immunoSEQ multiplex PCR; TCRdb has only the in-frame clones, and not every one. Among more than 200,000 clones listed, around nine tenths were seen once. Specimen: peripheral blood. The receptors come from a woman aged 60-75 years with COVID-19, enrolled during active disease.

The chain is built from TRBV28 and TRBJ1-6; D unresolved. This CDR3 has 18 residues. V lost 4 bases and J lost 0, with 16 bases in between. Germline V gives CDR1 MDHEN, CDR2 SYDVKM. CDR3 amino acids: CASSSGRHGSSYNSPLHF. In nucleotides, the CDR3 is TGTGCCAGCAGTTCAGGCCGTCATGGGAGCTCCTATAATTCACCCCTCCACTTT.

The rearrangement joins TRBV12-3 or TRBV12-4 to TRBJ1-1; D may be TRBD1 (5 bases). The CDR3 sequence is 13 residues long. The ends were cut back, 1 base at V and 7 bases at J, with 10 bases in the middle. CDR3 DNA: TGTGCCAGCAGTTTAGGGGGTAGGGGTGAAGCTTTCTTT. It is translated as CASSLGGRGEAFF.

CDR3: CATSDSIRQGQWDTQYF. In nucleotides, the CDR3 is TGTGCCACCAGTGACTCAATTCGACAGGGGCAGTGGGATACGCAGTATTTT. The chain joins TRBV24-1 to TRBJ2-3, with 8 bases matching TRBD1. The ends lost 4 bases at V and 6 bases at J; junction bases unmatched: 14. The germline V gene has CDR1 KGHDR and CDR2 SFDVKD. This CDR3 is 17 amino acids long.

The chain couples TRBV5-1 to TRBJ1-5; 8 bases line up with TRBD1. V lost 0 bases to trimming and J lost 3 bases; unmatched junction nucleotides: 2. This CDR3 contains 15 residues. The germline V gene has CDR1 SGHRS and CDR2 YFSETQ. Here the CDR3 DNA reads TGCGCCAGCAGCTTGGAGACAGGGGCCAATCAGCCCCAGCATTTT. Translation: CASSLETGANQPQHF. Based on the CDR3 plus reference TRBV5-1 and TRBJ1-5, the full variable domain is KAGVTQTPRYLIKTRGQQVTLSCSPISGHRSVSWYQQTPGQGLQFLFEYFSETQRNKGNFPGRFSGRQFSNSRSEMNVSTLELGDSALYLCASSLETGANQPQHFGDGTRLSIL.